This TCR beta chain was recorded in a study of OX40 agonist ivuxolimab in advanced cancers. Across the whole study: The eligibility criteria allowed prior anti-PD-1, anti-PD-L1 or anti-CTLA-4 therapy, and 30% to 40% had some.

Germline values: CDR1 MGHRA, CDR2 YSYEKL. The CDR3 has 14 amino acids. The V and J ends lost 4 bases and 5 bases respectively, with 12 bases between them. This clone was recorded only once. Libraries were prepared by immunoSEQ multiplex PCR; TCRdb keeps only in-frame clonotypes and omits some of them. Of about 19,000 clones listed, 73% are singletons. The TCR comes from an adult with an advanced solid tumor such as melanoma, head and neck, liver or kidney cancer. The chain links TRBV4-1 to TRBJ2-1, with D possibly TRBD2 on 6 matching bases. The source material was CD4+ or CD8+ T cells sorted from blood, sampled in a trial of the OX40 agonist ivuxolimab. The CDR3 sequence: CASSPPGSHNEQFF. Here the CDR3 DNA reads TGCGCCAGCAGCCCCCCCGGGAGCCACAATGAGCAGTTCTTC.